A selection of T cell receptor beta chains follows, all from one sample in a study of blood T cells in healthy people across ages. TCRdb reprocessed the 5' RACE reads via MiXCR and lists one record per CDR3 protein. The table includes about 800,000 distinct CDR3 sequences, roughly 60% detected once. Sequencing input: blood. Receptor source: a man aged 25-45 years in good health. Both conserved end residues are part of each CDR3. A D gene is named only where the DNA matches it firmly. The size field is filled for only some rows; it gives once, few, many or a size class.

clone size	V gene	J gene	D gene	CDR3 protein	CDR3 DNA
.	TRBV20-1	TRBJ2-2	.	CSARGSSGAGELFF	TGCAGTGCTAGAGGGTCTTCTGGGGCCGGGGAGCTGTTTTTT
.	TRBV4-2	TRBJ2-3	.	CASSQEYGGTSTDTQYF	TGTGCCAGCAGCCAAGAGTACGGCGGGACTAGCACAGATACGCAGTATTTT
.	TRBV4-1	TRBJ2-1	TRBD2	CASSQVGLAGFPYNEQFF	TGCGCCAGCAGCCAAGTGGGACTAGCGGGATTCCCCTACAATGAGCAGTTCTTC
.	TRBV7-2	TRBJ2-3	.	CASSYRKGDTQYF	TGTGCCAGCAGTTATCGAAAAGGAGATACGCAGTATTTT
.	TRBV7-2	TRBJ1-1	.	CASRSTGRNTEAFF	TGTGCCAGCAGATCCACAGGGCGGAACACTGAAGCTTTCTTT
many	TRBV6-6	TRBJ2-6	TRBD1	CASRTGGVTGANVLTF	TGTGCCAGCAGGACAGGGGGCGTGACTGGGGCCAACGTCCTGACTTTC
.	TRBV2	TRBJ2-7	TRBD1	CASSGPGQGYEQYF	TGTGCCAGCAGTGGGCCGGGACAGGGGTACGAGCAGTACTTC
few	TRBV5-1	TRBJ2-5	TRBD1	CASSFGQGEETQYF	TGCGCCAGCAGCTTTGGACAGGGGGAAGAGACCCAGTACTTC
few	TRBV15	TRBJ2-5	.	CATSRDLRQETQYF	TGTGCCACCAGCAGAGATCTCCGACAAGAGACCCAGTACTTC
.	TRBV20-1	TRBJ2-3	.	CSARDGQESTDTQYF	TGCAGTGCTAGAGATGGTCAGGAGAGCACAGATACGCAGTATTTT
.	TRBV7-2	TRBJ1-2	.	CASSSGVAILYGYTF	TGTGCCAGCAGCTCCGGCGTGGCAATACTCTATGGCTACACCTTC
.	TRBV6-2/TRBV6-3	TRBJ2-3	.	CASKLEIGADTQYF	TGTGCCAGCAAGTTGGAGATTGGCGCAGATACGCAGTATTTT
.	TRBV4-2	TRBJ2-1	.	CASSQVGDLEQFF	TGTGCCAGCAGCCAAGTAGGAGATCTTGAGCAGTTCTTC
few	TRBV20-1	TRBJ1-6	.	CSALGPGGDTSPLHF	TGCAGTGCTCTAGGGCCGGGGGGTGACACGTCACCCCTCCACTTT
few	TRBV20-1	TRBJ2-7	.	CSARIASCEQYF	TGCAGTGCTAGAATCGCATCCTGCGAGCAGTACTTC
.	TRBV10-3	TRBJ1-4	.	CACSDRGVTEKLFF	TGTGCCTGCAGTGACCGAGGGGTCACAGAAAAACTGTTTTTT
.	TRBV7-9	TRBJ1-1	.	CASRNWADMNTEAFF	TGTGCCAGCAGAAATTGGGCGGACATGAACACTGAAGCTTTCTTT
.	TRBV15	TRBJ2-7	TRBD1	CATSRGDSEYEQYF	TGTGCCACCAGCAGAGGGGACAGTGAATACGAGCAGTACTTC
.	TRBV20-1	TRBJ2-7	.	CSARDPKGEAGVEQYF	TGCAGTGCTAGAGATCCAAAGGGGGAGGCCGGGGTCGAGCAGTACTTC
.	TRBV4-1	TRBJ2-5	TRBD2	CASSRGLAAQETQYF	TGCGCCAGCAGCCGGGGACTAGCGGCACAAGAGACCCAGTACTTC
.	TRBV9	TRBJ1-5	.	CASSQGADNQPQHF	TGTGCCAGCAGCCAAGGGGCAGATAATCAGCCCCAGCATTTT
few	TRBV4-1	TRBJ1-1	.	CASSRGLVAFF	TGCGCCAGCAGCCGGGGACTTGTGGCTTTCTTT
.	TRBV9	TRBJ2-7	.	CASSVGRGTNEQYF	TGTGCCAGCAGCGTAGGAAGGGGTACAAACGAGCAGTACTTC
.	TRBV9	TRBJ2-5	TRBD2	CASNPGPGRTSGYPETQYF	TGTGCCAGCAACCCCGGTCCGGGAAGGACTAGCGGTTACCCAGAGACCCAGTACTTC
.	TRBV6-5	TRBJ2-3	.	CATSRDGGPTDTQYF	TGTGCGACCTCGCGGGACGGAGGACCTACAGATACGCAGTATTTT
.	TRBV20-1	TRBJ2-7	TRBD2	CSARPPGGPSYEQYF	TGCAGTGCTAGGCCGCCGGGGGGGCCAAGTTACGAGCAGTACTTC
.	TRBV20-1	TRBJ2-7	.	CSASPEAQQYF	TGCAGTGCTAGTCCAGAAGCCCAGCAGTACTTC
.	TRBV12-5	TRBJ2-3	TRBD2	CASGLPGLGADTQYF	TGTGCTAGTGGTTTACCGGGACTAGGGGCAGATACGCAGTATTTT
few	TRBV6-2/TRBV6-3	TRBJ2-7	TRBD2	CATIPRLASYEQYF	TGTGCCACCATCCCCAGACTAGCCTCCTACGAGCAGTACTTC
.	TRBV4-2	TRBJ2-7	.	CASSQVNDYEQYF	TGTGCCAGCAGCCAAGTAAACGACTACGAGCAGTACTTC